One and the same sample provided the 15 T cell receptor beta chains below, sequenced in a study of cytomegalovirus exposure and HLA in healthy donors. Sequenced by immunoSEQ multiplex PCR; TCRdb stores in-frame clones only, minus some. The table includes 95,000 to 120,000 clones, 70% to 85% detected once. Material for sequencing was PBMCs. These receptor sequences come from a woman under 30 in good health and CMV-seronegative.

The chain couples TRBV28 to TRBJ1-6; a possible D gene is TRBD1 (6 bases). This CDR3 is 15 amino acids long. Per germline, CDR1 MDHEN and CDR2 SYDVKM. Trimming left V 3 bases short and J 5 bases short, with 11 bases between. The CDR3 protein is CASSFSRTDNSPLHF. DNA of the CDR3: TGTGCCAGCAGTTTTTCGAGGACAGATAATTCACCCCTCCACTTT.

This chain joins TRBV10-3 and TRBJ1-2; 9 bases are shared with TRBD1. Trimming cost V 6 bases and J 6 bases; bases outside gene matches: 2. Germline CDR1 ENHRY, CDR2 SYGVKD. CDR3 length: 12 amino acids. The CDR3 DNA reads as TGTGCCATCAGGGGGGACAGGGATGGCTACACCTTC. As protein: CAIRGDRDGYTF.

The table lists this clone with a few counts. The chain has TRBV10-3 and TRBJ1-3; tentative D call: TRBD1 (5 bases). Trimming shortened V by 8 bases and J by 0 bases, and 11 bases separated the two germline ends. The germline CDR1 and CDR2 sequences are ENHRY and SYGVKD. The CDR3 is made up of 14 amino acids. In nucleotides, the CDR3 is TGTGCCATCCAGGGCGGGATCTCTGGAAACACCATATATTTT. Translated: CAIQGGISGNTIYF.

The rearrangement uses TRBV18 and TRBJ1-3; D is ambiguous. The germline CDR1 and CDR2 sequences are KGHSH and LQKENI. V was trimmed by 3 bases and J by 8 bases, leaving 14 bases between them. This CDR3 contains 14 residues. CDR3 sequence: CASSPASPEDTIYF. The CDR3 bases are TGTGCCAGCTCACCTGCCAGCCCTGAGGACACCATATATTTT.

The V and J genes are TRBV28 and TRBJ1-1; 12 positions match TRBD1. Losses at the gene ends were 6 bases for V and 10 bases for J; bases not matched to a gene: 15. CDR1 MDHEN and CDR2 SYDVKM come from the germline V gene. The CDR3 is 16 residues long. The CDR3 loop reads CASSKDYRDRGRRAFF. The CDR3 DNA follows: TGTGCCAGCAGCAAGGATTACCGGGACAGGGGGCGAAGAGCTTTCTTT.

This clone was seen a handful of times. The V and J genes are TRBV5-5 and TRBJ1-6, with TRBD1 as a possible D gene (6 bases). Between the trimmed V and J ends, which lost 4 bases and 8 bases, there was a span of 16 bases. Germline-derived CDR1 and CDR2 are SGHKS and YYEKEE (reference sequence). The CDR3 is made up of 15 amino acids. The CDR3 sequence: CASSRTVYNDSPLHF. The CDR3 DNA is TGTGCCAGCAGCAGGACAGTCTATAATGATTCACCCCTCCACTTT.

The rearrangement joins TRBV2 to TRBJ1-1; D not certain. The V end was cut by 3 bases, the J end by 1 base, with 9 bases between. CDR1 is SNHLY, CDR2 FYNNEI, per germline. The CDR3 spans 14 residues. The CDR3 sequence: CASSDGLANTEAFF. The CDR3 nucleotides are TGTGCCAGCAGTGATGGGTTAGCGAACACTGAAGCTTTCTTT.

The DNA of the CDR3 is TGTGCCAGCAGTTTCGAGCGGGGCCCCTCCTACGAGCAGTACTTC. This gives the protein CASSFERGPSYEQYF. The genes are TRBV28 and TRBJ2-7; 7 bases fit TRBD2. This CDR3 contains 15 residues. Germline CDR1 reads MDHEN; CDR2 reads SYDVKM. V was clipped by 3 bases and J by 0 bases; unmatched bases: 5.

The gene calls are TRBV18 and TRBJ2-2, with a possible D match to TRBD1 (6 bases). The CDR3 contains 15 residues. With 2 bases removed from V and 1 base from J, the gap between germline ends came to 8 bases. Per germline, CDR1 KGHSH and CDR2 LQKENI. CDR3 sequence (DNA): TGTGCCAGCTCACCAACAGGGCTGAACACCGGGGAGCTGTTTTTT. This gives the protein CASSPTGLNTGELFF. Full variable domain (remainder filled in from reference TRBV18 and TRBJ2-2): NAGVMQNPRHLVRRRGQEARLRCSPMKGHSHVYWYRQLPEEGLKFMVYLQKENIIDESGMPKERFSAEFPKEGPSILRIQQVVRGDSAAYFCASSPTGLNTGELFFGEGSRLTVL.

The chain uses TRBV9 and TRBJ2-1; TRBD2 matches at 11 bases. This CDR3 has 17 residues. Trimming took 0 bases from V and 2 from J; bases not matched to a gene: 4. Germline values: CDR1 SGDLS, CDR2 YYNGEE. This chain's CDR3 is CASSVVAGGSTYNEQFF. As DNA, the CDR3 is TGTGCCAGCAGCGTAGTAGCGGGGGGGAGTACCTACAATGAGCAGTTCTTC. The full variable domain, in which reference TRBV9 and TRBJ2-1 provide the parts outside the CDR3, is DSGVTQTPKHLITATGQRVTLRCSPRSGDLSVYWYQQSLDQGLQFLIQYYNGEERAKGNILERFSAQQFPDLHSELNLSSLELGDSALYFCASSVVAGGSTYNEQFFGPGTRLTVL.

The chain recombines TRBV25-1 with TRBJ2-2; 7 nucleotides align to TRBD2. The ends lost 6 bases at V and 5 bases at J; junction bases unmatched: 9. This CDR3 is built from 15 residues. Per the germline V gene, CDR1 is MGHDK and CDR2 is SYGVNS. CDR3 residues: CASSGEREGTGELFF. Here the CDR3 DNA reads TGTGCCAGCAGCGGGGAGCGGGAAGGGACCGGGGAGCTGTTTTTT.

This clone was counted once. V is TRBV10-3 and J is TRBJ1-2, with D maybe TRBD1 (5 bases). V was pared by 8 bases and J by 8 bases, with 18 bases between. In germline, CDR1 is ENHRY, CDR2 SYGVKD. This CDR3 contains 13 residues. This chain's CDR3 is CAIGSGLSEGYTF. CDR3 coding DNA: TGTGCCATCGGCTCGGGACTTTCCGAGGGCTACACCTTC.

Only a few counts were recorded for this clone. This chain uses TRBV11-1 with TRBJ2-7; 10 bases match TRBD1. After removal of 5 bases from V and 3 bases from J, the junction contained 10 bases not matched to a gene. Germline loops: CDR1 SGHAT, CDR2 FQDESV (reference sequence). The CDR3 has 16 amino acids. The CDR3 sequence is CASSPQSGTGDYEQYF. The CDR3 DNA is TGTGCCAGCAGCCCCCAGAGCGGGACAGGGGACTACGAGCAGTACTTC.

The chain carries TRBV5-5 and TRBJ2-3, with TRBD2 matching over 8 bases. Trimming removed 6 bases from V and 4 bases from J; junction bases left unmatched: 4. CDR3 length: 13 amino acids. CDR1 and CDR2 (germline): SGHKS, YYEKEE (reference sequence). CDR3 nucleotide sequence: TGTGCCAGCAACCGGGGGGGCCCAGATACGCAGTATTTT. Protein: CASNRGGPDTQYF.

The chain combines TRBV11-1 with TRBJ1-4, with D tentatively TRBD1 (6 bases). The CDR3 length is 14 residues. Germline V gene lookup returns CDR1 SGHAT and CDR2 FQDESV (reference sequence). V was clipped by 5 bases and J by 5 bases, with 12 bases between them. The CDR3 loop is CASSPTGNNEKLFF. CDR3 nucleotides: TGTGCCAGCAGCCCGACAGGAAACAATGAAAAACTGTTTTTT.